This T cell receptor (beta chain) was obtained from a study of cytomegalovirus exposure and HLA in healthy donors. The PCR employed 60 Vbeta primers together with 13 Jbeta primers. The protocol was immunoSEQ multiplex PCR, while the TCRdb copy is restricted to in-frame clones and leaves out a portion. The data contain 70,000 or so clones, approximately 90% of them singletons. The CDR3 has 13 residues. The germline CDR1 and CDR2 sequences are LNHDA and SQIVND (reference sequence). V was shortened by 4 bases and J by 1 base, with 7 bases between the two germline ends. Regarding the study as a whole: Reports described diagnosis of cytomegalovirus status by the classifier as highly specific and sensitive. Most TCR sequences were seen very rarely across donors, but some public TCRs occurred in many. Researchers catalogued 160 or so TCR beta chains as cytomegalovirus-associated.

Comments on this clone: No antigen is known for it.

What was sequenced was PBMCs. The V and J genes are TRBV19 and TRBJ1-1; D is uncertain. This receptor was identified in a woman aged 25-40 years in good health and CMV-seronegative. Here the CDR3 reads CASSKYRNTEAFF. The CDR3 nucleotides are TGTGCCAGTAGTAAATACAGGAACACTGAAGCTTTCTTT.